The rows below give T cell receptor beta chains drawn from one sample of a study of shared clonotypes between healthy human individuals. The table came from immunoSEQ multiplex PCR; TCRdb's copy has only in-frame clones and leaves some out. The table lists more than 400,000 clones, 90% to 97% of them singletons, with roughly 0.06% in the top ten. Sequencing used naive CD4+ T cells sorted from blood. Receptors were obtained from a woman aged 25 to 39 in good health. CDR3s include the opening cysteine and the closing phenylalanine or tryptophan. The order of the fields is CDR3 length, D gene, V gene, clone size, J gene, CDR3 DNA, CDR3 protein. A D gene is named only where the DNA matches it firmly. Expanded clones are given a class, and other clones once, few, many or no size at all.

length: 17; D: TRBD1; V: TRBV19; size: -; J: TRBJ1-1; DNA: TGTGCCAGTAGTGGGGGACAGCTTATATTCATGAACACTGAAGCTTTCTTT; CDR3: CASSGGQLIFMNTEAFF
length: 15; D: -; V: TRBV5-1; size: -; J: TRBJ1-5; DNA: TGCGCCAGCAGCTGGACGGGGGGAAGCAATCAGCCCCAGCATTTT; CDR3: CASSWTGGSNQPQHF
length: 13; D: -; V: TRBV25-1; size: -; J: TRBJ2-7; DNA: TGTGCCAGCTCCCACAGGGACTCCTACGAGCAGTACTTC; CDR3: CASSHRDSYEQYF
length: 13; D: -; V: TRBV6-1; size: once; J: TRBJ1-1; DNA: TGTGCCAGCAGCCGGAGAGGGAACACTGAAGCTTTCTTT; CDR3: CASSRRGNTEAFF
length: 14; D: -; V: TRBV28; size: -; J: TRBJ1-4; DNA: TGTGCCAGCAGTTCAGGACGCGCCCCGGTAAAACTGTTTTTT; CDR3: CASSSGRAPVKLFF
length: 17; D: TRBD2; V: TRBV12-5; size: -; J: TRBJ2-1; DNA: TGTGCTAGTGGTTTGGCAACCAAAGCGGGAGCCTACAATGAGCAGTTCTTC; CDR3: CASGLATKAGAYNEQFF
length: 16; D: -; V: TRBV5-1; size: -; J: TRBJ2-3; DNA: TGCGCCAGCAGCTTGGTTCCAGCCTCAGGTACAGATACGCAGTATTTT; CDR3: CASSLVPASGTDTQYF
length: 12; D: -; V: TRBV6-6; size: -; J: TRBJ1-1; DNA: TGTGCCAGCAGCTCGAAGGGGACTGAAGCTTTCTTT; CDR3: CASSSKGTEAFF
length: 18; D: -; V: TRBV15; size: -; J: TRBJ2-2; DNA: TGTGCCACCAGCAGAGATCTGGAGGCGGGGCTAGGGTCCGGGGAGCTGTTTTTT; CDR3: CATSRDLEAGLGSGELFF
length: 14; D: TRBD1; V: TRBV28; size: -; J: TRBJ1-1; DNA: TGTGCCAGCATTATAGGGGACAGCATTTCTGAAGCTTTCTTT; CDR3: CASIIGDSISEAFF
length: 18; D: -; V: TRBV14; size: -; J: TRBJ2-1; DNA: TGTGCCAGCAGCCAAGACCCCATTGCGGGTTCCCCCTACAATGAGCAGTTCTTC; CDR3: CASSQDPIAGSPYNEQFF
length: 11; D: -; V: TRBV28; size: -; J: TRBJ2-7; DNA: TGTGCCAGCAGTTTAACAGGCGAGCAGTACTTC; CDR3: CASSLTGEQYF
length: 16; D: TRBD2; V: TRBV11-2; size: -; J: TRBJ2-5; DNA: TGTGCCAGCAGCTTAGCGTGGCTAGCGGGGGGGGAGACCCAGTACTTC; CDR3: CASSLAWLAGGETQYF
length: 13; D: -; V: TRBV7-9; size: -; J: TRBJ2-7; DNA: TGTGCCAGCAGCCTAACATCTTCCTACGAGCAGTACTTC; CDR3: CASSLTSSYEQYF
length: 16; D: -; V: TRBV19; size: -; J: TRBJ1-1; DNA: TGTGCCAGTAGTAGAACCCTCAAGCATCTGAACACTGAAGCTTTCTTT; CDR3: CASSRTLKHLNTEAFF
length: 14; D: -; V: TRBV19; size: -; J: TRBJ1-2; DNA: TGTGCCAGTAGGAAACAGGGAGCTAACTATGGCTACACCTTC; CDR3: CASRKQGANYGYTF
length: 15; D: -; V: TRBV28; size: -; J: TRBJ1-1; DNA: TGTGCCAGCAGTAAAACAGGGTATTGGAACACTGAAGCTTTCTTT; CDR3: CASSKTGYWNTEAFF
length: 17; D: TRBD2; V: TRBV27; size: -; J: TRBJ2-7; DNA: TGTGCCAGCAGTTTAAAAGCGGGAGGACCTCTCTCCTACGAGCAGTACTTC; CDR3: CASSLKAGGPLSYEQYF
length: 14; D: -; V: TRBV2; size: -; J: TRBJ1-5; DNA: TGTGCCAGCCATGGGGGACTTAGCAATCAGCCCCAGCATTTT; CDR3: CASHGGLSNQPQHF
length: 16; D: -; V: TRBV28; size: -; J: TRBJ2-7; DNA: TGTGCCAGCAGTTTGGGGGGCGCGGTATCCCCCTACGAGCAGTACTTC; CDR3: CASSLGGAVSPYEQYF
length: 14; D: -; V: TRBV10-1; size: -; J: TRBJ2-1; DNA: TGCGCCAGCAGTGAGTCGAGGTCTCAGAATGAGCAGTTCTTC; CDR3: CASSESRSQNEQFF
length: 12; D: -; V: TRBV11-2; size: -; J: TRBJ2-2; DNA: TGTGCCAGCAGTCCAGGGTCCGGGGAGCTGTTTTTT; CDR3: CASSPGSGELFF
length: 13; D: -; V: TRBV7-9; size: -; J: TRBJ2-3; DNA: TGTGCCAGCAGCTTATTCCCCACAGATACGCAGTATTTT; CDR3: CASSLFPTDTQYF
length: 13; D: -; V: TRBV2; size: -; J: TRBJ1-1; DNA: TGTGCCAGCAGTCTCAGACCGGCCACTGAAGCTTTCTTT; CDR3: CASSLRPATEAFF